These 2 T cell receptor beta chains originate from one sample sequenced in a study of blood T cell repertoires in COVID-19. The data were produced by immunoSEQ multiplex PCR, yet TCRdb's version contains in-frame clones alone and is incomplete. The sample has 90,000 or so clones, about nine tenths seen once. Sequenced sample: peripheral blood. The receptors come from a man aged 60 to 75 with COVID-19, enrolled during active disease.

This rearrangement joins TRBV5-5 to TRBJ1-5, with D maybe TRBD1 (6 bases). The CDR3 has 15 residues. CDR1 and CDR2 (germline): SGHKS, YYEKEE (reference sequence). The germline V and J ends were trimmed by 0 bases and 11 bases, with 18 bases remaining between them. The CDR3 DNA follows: TGTGCCAGCAGCTTGGACAGGGTAAACGGCAGGACCCAGCATTTT. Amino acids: CASSLDRVNGRTQHF. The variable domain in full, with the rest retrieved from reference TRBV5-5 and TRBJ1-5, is DAGVTQSPTHLIKTRGQQVTLRCSPISGHKSVSWYQQVLGQGPQFIFQYYEKEERGRGNFPDRFSARQFPNYSSELNVNALLLGDSALYLCASSLDRVNGRTQHFGDGTRLSIL.

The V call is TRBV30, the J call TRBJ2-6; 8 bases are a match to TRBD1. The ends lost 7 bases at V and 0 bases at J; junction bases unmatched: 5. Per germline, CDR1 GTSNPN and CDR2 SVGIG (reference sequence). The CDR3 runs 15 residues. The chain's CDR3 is CASGTGLSGANVLTF. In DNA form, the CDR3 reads TGTGCCTCCGGGACAGGACTCTCTGGGGCCAACGTCCTGACTTTC.